This TCR beta chain originates from a study of cytomegalovirus exposure and HLA in healthy donors. Assay used: immunoSEQ multiplex PCR; TCRdb lists only in-frame clones, some missing. The sample yields some 78,000 clones, roughly 95% seen once. Study outcomes and limitations: A few CMV-associated chains proved CMV antigen-specific in vitro.

CDR3 length equals 15 residues. With 4 bases removed from V and 7 bases from J, the gap between germline ends came to 17 bases. Germline V gene lookup returns CDR1 MGHRA and CDR2 YSYEKL. With regard to this clone: Antigen: not known.

This chain links TRBV4-1 with TRBJ2-4, with a weak D call TRBD2 (5 bases). The sequenced sample was PBMCs. The clonotype comes from a man aged 18 to 30 in good health and CMV-seropositive. This CDR3 reads CASSLPGNWENIQYF. In nucleotides, the CDR3 is TGCGCCAGCAGCCTACCGGGCAACTGGGAGAACATTCAGTACTTC.